This T cell receptor beta chain was profiled in a study of siplizumab effects on memory and regulatory T cells. General study findings and limits: In roughly 75-95% of proliferating CD4+ or CD8+ clones, a naive or memory phenotype could not be assigned. Proliferating siplizumab-cultured Tregs lacked confirmed suppressive function.

This CDR3 comprises 15 residues. Looked up from germline, CDR1 is MNHEY and CDR2 is SVGAGI. The V and J ends lost 5 bases and 4 bases, in that order; junction bases with no gene match: 7. Here immunoSEQ multiplex PCR was the method, and the copy in TCRdb shows in-frame clones only, minus some. The data contain approximately 100,000 clones, just under 95% of them singletons. With respect to this clone: The antigen is not known.

This TCR derives from a human donor in good health. The chain has TRBV6-5 and TRBJ2-1; 8 nucleotides match TRBD1. Sample: non-Treg CD4+ T cells sorted from blood. CDR3 bases: TGTGCCAGCAGTCCCATACGGACAGGGTACAATGAGCAGTTCTTC. It encodes CASSPIRTGYNEQFF.